This T cell receptor beta chain comes out of a study of blood T cell repertoires in COVID-19 (TCRdb year 2020). For the wider study: Collaborator samples came from the United States, Italy and Spain and covered acute and convalescent phases of COVID-19. The samples were drawn from two sources: the first 160 participants of the ongoing ImmuneRACE study, and about 1,300 subjects contributed by 6 global collaborators. The sample metadata nearly always contained a de-identified subject ID, COVID-19 status, age in years and sex. The repertoires were made available in a free public database intended to serve as a resource for research on the immune response to SARS-CoV-2. Where available, HLA class I and class II types were obtained from metadata supplied by the sample provider rather than from assay-based typing. The material from the prospective study consisted of cDNA or gDNA derived from T cells, B-cell-depleted T cells, or PBMCs. Deeply sampled blood TCRbeta repertoires from subjects exposed to, actively infected with, or recovered from COVID-19 were included in the dataset.

The immunoSEQ Assay, a bias-controlled multiplex PCR, was used to amplify TCRbeta CDR3 regions from genomic DNA. The original methods were these. Nucleated cell counts per sample were estimated from amplification of reference gene primers within the assay. To quantify the absolute abundance of each unique TCRbeta CDR3 rearrangement, sequence reads were collapsed and filtered. For each sample, productive Simpson clonality was calculated as the square root of Simpson's diversity index across productive rearrangements. TCRdb took over this immuneACCESS table, retaining in-frame rearrangements with V and J assigned. Such tables are incomplete; in checked studies, under half of the missing clones stem from an unresolved V gene, and the remainder is unexplained. The V and J calls and the clone size are those of that table, but D and trimming were determined from the DNA. A total of hundreds of thousands of clones appear in this sample, more than 85% of them only once. Jointly, the top ten make up about 1.6% of the sample.

Overall study outcomes, separate from this receptor: How much clinical and demographic metadata was included differed by source and by participant, and the metadata was provided uncurated.

Enrolling through a virtual design, the prospective study's participants ranged in age from roughly 18 to 90 years and lived across approximately 25 United States geographic areas. In the prospective study, cohorts were assigned on the basis of participant-reported clinical history obtained from a screening survey and a study questionnaire. Recovered participants in ImmuneRACE Cohort 3 were defined by two consecutive negative NP/OP PCR tests, clearance by a healthcare professional, or resolution of symptoms. Each participant in the prospective study had whole blood, serum and a nasopharyngeal or oropharyngeal swab collected by mobile phlebotomists. Participants in the prospective study had the option to provide additional blood draws and questionnaires over a roughly two-month period. Blood samples from the prospective study were shipped frozen or at room temperature prior to DNA extraction. The CDR3 measures 15 amino acids from cysteine to phenylalanine. Only the CDR3 part of the read is kept: 45 bases, read in frame from the first base. According to the germline V gene, CDR1 reads SGDLS and CDR2 reads YYNGEE. After removal of 4 bases from V and 3 bases from J, the junction retains 10 bases not matched to a gene.

Worth noting for this clone: Its antigen target is currently unknown. Base-call qualities are not available, and no considerably larger clone is one nucleotide away.

This receptor was taken from a woman aged 50 to 60 who had recovered from COVID-19. This sequence uses TRBV9 and TRBJ2-7; a stretch of 7 junction bases matches TRBD1. Sequencing was performed on PBMCs or T cells enriched from blood (not recorded which). The CDR3 corresponds to CASSTPRAGGYEQYF. The DNA is as follows: TGTGCCAGCAGCACTCCTAGGGCAGGGGGCTACGAGCAGTACTTC.